The clone carrying this T cell receptor (beta chain) was detected a few times. Primed by a sample-barcoded 5' primer and a J-beta primer mix, a second PCR proceeded for about 6 to 11 cycles. TCRdb re-called the 5' RACE reads with MiXCR, one entry per CDR3 protein. Seen here are 500,000 to 600,000 distinct CDR3 sequences, roughly 28% observed once, and the top ten hold approximately 18%. The V end lost 2 bases, the J end lost 0 bases, and 10 bases lay between the germline ends. This CDR3 has 15 residues. PBMCs, at least 7 million per sample, were isolated. This sample was included in a study of blood T cells in healthy people across ages.

The source is a woman between 65 and 79 years old in good health. The rearrangement uses TRBV12-3 or TRBV12-4 and TRBJ1-1; maybe TRBD1 (6 bases). The specimen was blood. DNA for the CDR3: TGTGCCAGCAGTTTACGGGGACACTTGAACACTGAAGCTTTCTTT. Protein product: CASSLRGHLNTEAFF.